This T cell receptor beta chain comes out of a study of CD4 T cells in relation to SARS-CoV-2 and coronaviruses. At the level of the study: ViraFEST: approximately 10-day antigen culture of PBMCs, then TCR beta CDR3 sequencing. The HLA restriction of the shared crossreactive spike epitopes was mapped.

CD4+ T cells from unexposed donors were obtained before the COVID-19 pandemic (2011-2018). After about 10 days of culture, CD4+ T cells were isolated. As cell numbers allowed, unexposed-donor CD4+ T cells faced SARS-CoV-2 S/N and four cold-coronavirus spikes. Germline loops: CDR1 SGHKS, CDR2 YYEKEE (reference sequence). The CDR3 has 15 amino acids. The V and J ends lost 1 base and 5 bases, in that order; junction bases with no gene match: 5. This clone is deemed medium-sized. Its antigen is as yet unknown. Only in-frame clones appear in the TCRdb table, and some are missing; sequencing was by immunoSEQ multiplex PCR. The sample includes 26,000 or so clones, roughly four fifths of them seen just once.

The TCR comes from a human donor in good health. The rearrangement links TRBV5-5 to TRBJ1-3; TRBD1 aligns across 8 bases. Sequenced material: CD4+ T cells from PBMCs, cultured in vitro. The CDR3 loop is CASSLTGQERNTIYF. The CDR3 nucleotides read TGTGCCAGCAGCTTGACGGGACAGGAGAGAAACACCATATATTTT.